The rows below give T cell receptor beta chains drawn from one sample of a study of cytomegalovirus exposure and HLA in healthy donors. Assay used: immunoSEQ multiplex PCR; TCRdb lists only in-frame clones, some missing. The data contain 200,000 to 250,000 clones, more than 65% of them seen just once; the ten biggest clones take up about 1.7%. Sequencing input: PBMCs. Receptor source: a man in his forties or fifties in good health and CMV-seronegative. The conserved cysteine and the conserved F or W are not part of the CDR3 here. The size of a clone is reported for some rows only, either as once, few or many, or as a class for expanded clones.

j_gene,v_gene,abundance,CDR3aa
TRBJ1-5,TRBV9,once,ASSVGGGQPQH
TRBJ2-7,TRBV6-6,-,ASSYSGRGHREQY
TRBJ2-7,TRBV5-1,-,ASSGGVLSYEQY
TRBJ1-2,TRBV7-3,-,ASSYPGSGYT
TRBJ2-7,TRBV5-1,-,ASSQPPGLGRSGAVEQY
TRBJ1-1,TRBV7-9,-,ATSTGGNTEAF
TRBJ1-2,TRBV28,-,ASSILSGTGHGYT
TRBJ1-1,TRBV7-9,-,ASSLGGHPVGEAF
TRBJ2-1,TRBV9,-,ASSNALGNEQF
TRBJ1-2,TRBV9,-,ASSVGGGANGYT
TRBJ2-1,TRBV6-1,-,ASSEMGGRANEQF
TRBJ2-1,TRBV11-2,-,ASSLALAGNEQF
TRBJ2-7,TRBV13,-,ASSLGDELYEQY
TRBJ1-1,TRBV27,-,ASSLNPGGNTEAF
TRBJ2-7,TRBV5-4,-,ASSIGLAGGYEQY
TRBJ2-1,TRBV5-1,few,ASSLTGQGLYEQF